Each of the 5 T cell receptor beta chains below was sequenced from the same sample in a study of blood T cell repertoires in COVID-19. Data came from immunoSEQ multiplex PCR; TCRdb stores just in-frame clones and leaves some out. Of about 110,000 clones listed, 80% to 85% are singletons. Sequencing was carried out using peripheral blood. Receptor source: a man in his 70s with acute or convalescent COVID-19.

The CDR3: CASFGGRVYGYTF. The CDR3 nucleotides read TGTGCCAGTTTTGGGGGCCGCGTCTATGGCTACACCTTC. V gene TRBV28 combines with J gene TRBJ1-2; possibly TRBD1 for D (6 bases). From germline, CDR1 is MDHEN and CDR2 SYDVKM. The V gene lost 9 bases and the J gene lost 4 bases, with 15 bases spanning the gap. The CDR3 spans 13 residues.

The chain is built from TRBV6-5 and TRBJ2-1; D is perhaps TRBD1 (6 bases). V was pared by 7 bases and J by 7 bases, with 17 bases between. CDR1 is MNHEY and CDR2 is SVGAGI in the germline V gene. The CDR3 loop spans 14 amino acids. The CDR3 DNA follows: TGTGCCAGCACCGATACGGGACAAGGAAATGAGCAGTTCTTC. It yields the protein CASTDTGQGNEQFF.

The rearrangement links TRBV2 to TRBJ2-3; perhaps TRBD1 as D (6 bases). The germline gives CDR1 SNHLY, CDR2 FYNNEI. The CDR3 spans 16 residues. The V end was cut by 1 base, the J end by 1 base, with 12 bases between. CDR3 loop: CASSEVRGWGTDTQYF. CDR3 nucleotides: TGTGCCAGCAGTGAAGTTAGGGGGTGGGGCACAGATACGCAGTATTTT.

In its sample, this clone was seen a few times. The genes are TRBV11-2 and TRBJ2-2; 7 bases agree with TRBD1. CDR1 is SGHAT and CDR2 is FQNNGV in the germline V gene. V gave up 5 bases and J gave up 4 bases; unmatched junction bases: 4. This CDR3 has 14 residues. The CDR3 DNA is TGTGCCAGCAGCCCGGGACAGATCACCGGGGAGCTGTTTTTT. It specifies CASSPGQITGELFF.

This clone was counted between two and nine times. The chain couples TRBV27 to TRBJ2-1, with a possible D match to TRBD1 (6 bases). Germline CDR1 MNHEY, CDR2 SMNVEV (reference sequence). The CDR3 length is 12 residues. Trimming removed 5 bases from V and 8 bases from J, with 10 bases in between. CDR3 nucleotide sequence: TGTGCCAGCAGTGGACAGTCCGATGAGCAGTTCTTC. It codes for CASSGQSDEQFF.